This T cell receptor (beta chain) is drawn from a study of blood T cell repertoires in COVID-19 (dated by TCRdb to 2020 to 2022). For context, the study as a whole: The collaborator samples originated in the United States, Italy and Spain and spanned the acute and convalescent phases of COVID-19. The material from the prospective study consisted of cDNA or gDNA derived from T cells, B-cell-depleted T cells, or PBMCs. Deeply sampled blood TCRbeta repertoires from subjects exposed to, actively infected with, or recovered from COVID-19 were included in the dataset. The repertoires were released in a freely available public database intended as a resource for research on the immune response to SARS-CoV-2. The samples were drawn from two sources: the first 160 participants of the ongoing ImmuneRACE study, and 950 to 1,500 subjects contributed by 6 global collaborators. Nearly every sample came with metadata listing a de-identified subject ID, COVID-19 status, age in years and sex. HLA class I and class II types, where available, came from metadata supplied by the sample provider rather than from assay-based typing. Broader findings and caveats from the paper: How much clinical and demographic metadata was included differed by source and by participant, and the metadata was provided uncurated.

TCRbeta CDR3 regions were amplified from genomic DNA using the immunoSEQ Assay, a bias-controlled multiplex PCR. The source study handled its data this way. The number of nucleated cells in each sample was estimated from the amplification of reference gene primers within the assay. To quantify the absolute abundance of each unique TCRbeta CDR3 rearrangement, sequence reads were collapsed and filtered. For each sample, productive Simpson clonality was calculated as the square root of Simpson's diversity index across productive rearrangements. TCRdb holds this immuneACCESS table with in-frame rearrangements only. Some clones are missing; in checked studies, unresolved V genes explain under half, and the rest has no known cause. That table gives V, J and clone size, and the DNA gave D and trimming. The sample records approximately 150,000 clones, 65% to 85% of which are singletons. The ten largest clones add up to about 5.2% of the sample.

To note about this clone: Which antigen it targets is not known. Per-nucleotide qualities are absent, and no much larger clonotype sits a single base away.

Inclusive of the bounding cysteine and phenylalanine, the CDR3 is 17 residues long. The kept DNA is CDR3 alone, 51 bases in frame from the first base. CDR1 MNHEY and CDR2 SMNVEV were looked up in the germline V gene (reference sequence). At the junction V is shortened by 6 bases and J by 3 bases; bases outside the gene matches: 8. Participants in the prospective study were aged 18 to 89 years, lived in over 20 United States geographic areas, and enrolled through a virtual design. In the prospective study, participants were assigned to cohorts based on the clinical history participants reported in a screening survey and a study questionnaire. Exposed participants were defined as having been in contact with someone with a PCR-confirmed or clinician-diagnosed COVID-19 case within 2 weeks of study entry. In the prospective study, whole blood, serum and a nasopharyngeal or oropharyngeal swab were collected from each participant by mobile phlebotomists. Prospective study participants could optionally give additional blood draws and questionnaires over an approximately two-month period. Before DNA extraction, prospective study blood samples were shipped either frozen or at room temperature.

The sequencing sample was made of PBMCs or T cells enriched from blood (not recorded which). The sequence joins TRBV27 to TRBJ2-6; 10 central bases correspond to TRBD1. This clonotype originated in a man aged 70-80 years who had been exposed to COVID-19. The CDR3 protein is CASRGQGIILGANVLTF. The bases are TGTGCCAGCAGGGGACAGGGGATCATTCTTGGGGCCAACGTCCTGACTTTC.